This TCR beta chain was obtained from a study of cytomegalovirus exposure and HLA in healthy donors. On this clone: Its target is unknown.

Study results and limitations: A later analysis linked 15,000 to 20,000 TCR beta sequences to HLA alleles at 0.05 false discovery rate.

Vbeta (60) and Jbeta (13) primers were used in the PCR. Clones were sequenced by immunoSEQ multiplex PCR, and TCRdb holds only the in-frame ones, with some missing. The top ten hold roughly 13% of the sample, which has over 150,000 clones, roughly 79% seen once. Trimming removed 7 bases at V and 6 bases at J, with 20 bases between. Germline CDR1 reads MNHNS; CDR2 reads SASEGT. This CDR3 has 15 amino acids. The sequencing sample was made of PBMCs. This sequence originates from a woman between 45 and 60 years old in good health and CMV-seronegative. The chain employs TRBV6-1 and TRBJ2-3; D possibly corresponds to TRBD2 (6 bases). CDR3 sequence: CASTVLASAIDTQYF. The CDR3 DNA sequence: TGTGCCAGCACTGTTCTAGCGTCCGCTATTGATACGCAGTATTTT.